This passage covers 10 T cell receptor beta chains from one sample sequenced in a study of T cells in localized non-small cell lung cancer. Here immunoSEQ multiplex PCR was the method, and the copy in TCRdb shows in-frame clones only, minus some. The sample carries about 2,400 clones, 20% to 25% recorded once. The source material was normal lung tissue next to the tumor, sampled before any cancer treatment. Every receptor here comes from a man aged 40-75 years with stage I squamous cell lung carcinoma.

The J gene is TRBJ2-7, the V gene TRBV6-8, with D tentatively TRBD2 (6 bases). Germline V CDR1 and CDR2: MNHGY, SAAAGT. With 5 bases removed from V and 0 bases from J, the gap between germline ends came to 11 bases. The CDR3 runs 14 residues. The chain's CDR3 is CASSDPGSSYEQYF. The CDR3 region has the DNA TGTGCCAGCAGTGATCCCGGGAGCTCCTACGAGCAGTACTTC.

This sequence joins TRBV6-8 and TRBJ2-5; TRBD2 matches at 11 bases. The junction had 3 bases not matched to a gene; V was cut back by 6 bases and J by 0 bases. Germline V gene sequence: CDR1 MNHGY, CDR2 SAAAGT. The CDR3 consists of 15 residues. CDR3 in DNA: TGTGCCAGCAGACAACTAGCGGGGGACCAAGAGACCCAGTACTTC. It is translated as CASRQLAGDQETQYF.

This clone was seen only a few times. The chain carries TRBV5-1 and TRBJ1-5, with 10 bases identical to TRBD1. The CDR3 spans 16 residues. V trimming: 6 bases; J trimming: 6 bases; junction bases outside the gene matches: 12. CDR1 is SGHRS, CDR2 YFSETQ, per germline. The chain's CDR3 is CASTSVGQGSPQPQHF. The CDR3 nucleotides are TGCGCCAGCACCTCTGTGGGACAGGGGAGCCCTCAGCCCCAGCATTTT.

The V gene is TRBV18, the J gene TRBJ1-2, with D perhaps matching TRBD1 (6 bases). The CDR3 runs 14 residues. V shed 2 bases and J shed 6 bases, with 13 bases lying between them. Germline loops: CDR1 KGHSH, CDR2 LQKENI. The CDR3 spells CASSPAQGVHGYTF. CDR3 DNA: TGTGCCAGCTCACCAGCACAGGGAGTCCATGGCTACACCTTC.

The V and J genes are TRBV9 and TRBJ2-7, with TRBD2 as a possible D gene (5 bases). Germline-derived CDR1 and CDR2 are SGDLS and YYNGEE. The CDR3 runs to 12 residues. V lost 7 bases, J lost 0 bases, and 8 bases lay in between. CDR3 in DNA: TGTGCCAGCTGCCGGGACTCCTACGAGCAGTACTTC. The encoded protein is CASCRDSYEQYF.

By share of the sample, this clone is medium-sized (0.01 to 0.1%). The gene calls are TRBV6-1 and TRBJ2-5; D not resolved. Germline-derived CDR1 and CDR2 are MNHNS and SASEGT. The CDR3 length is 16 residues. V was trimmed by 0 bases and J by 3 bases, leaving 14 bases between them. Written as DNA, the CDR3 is TGTGCCAGCAGTGAAGCGCTTTCGGCTCATGAAGAGACCCAGTACTTC. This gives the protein CASSEALSAHEETQYF.

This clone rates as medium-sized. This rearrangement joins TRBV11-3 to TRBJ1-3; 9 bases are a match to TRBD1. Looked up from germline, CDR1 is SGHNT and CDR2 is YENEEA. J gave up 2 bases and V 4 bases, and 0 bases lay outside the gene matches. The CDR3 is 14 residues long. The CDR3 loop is CASSWDRAGNTIYF. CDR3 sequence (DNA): TGTGCCAGCAGCTGGGACAGGGCTGGAAACACCATATATTTT.

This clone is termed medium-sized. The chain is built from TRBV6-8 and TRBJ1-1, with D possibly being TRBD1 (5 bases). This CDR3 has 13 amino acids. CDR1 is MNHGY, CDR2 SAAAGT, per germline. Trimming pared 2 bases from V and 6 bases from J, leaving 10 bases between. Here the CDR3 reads CASSYQGSAEAFF. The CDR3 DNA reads TGTGCCAGCAGTTACCAGGGTTCAGCTGAAGCTTTCTTT.

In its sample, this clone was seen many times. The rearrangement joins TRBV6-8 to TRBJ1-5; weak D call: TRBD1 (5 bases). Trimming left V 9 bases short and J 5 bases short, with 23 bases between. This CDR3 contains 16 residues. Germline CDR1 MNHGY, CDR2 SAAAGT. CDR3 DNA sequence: TGTGCCAGTCAGGACCTGGGGAGGGGTGGGGATCAGCCCCAGCATTTT. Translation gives CASQDLGRGGDQPQHF.

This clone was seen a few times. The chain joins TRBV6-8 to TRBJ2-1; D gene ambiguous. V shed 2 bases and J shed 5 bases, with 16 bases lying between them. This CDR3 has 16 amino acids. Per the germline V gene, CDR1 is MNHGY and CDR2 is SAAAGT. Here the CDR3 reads CASSYNDKTGNNEQFF. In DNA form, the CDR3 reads TGTGCCAGCAGTTACAATGATAAGACCGGCAACAATGAGCAGTTCTTC.